The 11 T cell receptor beta chains listed next were all sequenced from one sample in a study of sequential checkpoint blockade in melanoma. Treatment reported: randomized to nivolumab then ipilimumab (arm A) or the reverse (arm B). Method: immunoSEQ multiplex PCR; TCRdb's copy keeps in-frame clones and lacks some. The repertoire consists of about 5,000 clones, with around 53% occurring once and the leading ten covering 35% to 50%. The sample in question was CD8+ T cells sorted from blood (inferred from file names), obtained from a patient given nivolumab and ipilimumab in sequence. Receptor source: a human donor with melanoma.

The table lists this clone with a few counts. The rearrangement joins TRBV15 to TRBJ2-3; 7 bases are shared with TRBD2. This CDR3 has 12 residues. J lost 6 bases, V lost 3 bases, and 0 bases had no gene match. Germline CDR1 and CDR2: LNHNV and YYDKDF (reference sequence). CDR3 nucleotide sequence: TGTGCCACCAGCAGGGGGGGGGATACGCAGTATTTT. Amino acid sequence: CATSRGGDTQYF.

The chain recombines TRBV27 with TRBJ2-1; D possibly corresponds to TRBD1 (7 bases). Germline V gene data show CDR1 as MNHEY and CDR2 as SMNVEV (reference sequence). The CDR3 extends over 14 amino acids. Trimming removed 6 bases from V and 3 bases from J, with 12 bases in between. The chain's CDR3 is CASRGGGVYNEQFF. In DNA form, the CDR3 reads TGTGCCAGCAGAGGAGGGGGCGTCTACAATGAGCAGTTCTTC.

V and J are TRBV19 and TRBJ1-2, with D perhaps TRBD1 (5 bases). CDR1 is LNHDA, CDR2 SQIVND, per germline (reference sequence). The CDR3 has 17 amino acids. V lost 8 bases, J lost 1 base, and 23 bases lay in between. The CDR3 is CASFSGRHTHYNYGYTF. The CDR3 DNA reads as TGTGCCAGTTTCTCAGGGCGACACACTCACTATAACTATGGCTACACCTTC.

This clone was counted between two and nine times. The J gene is TRBJ2-7, the V gene TRBV6-9, with TRBD2 matching 11 bases. V shed 4 bases and J 0 bases; nucleotides not matched to a gene: 2. The CDR3 covers 15 residues. In germline, CDR1 is MNHGY, CDR2 SVAAGI. CDR3 sequence (DNA): TGTGCCAGCAGTTTAGCGGGGGGGAGCTCCTACGAGCAGTACTTC. Protein sequence: CASSLAGGSSYEQYF.

The chain has TRBV6-1 and TRBJ1-2, with D possibly matching TRBD1 (6 bases). Between the trimmed V and J ends, which lost 7 bases and 0 bases, there was a span of 15 bases. The germline V gene encodes CDR1 MNHNS and CDR2 SASEGT. The CDR3 spans 15 residues. The DNA of the CDR3 is TGTGCCAGCATCCAGGGGCAGTCAGCTAACTATGGCTACACCTTC. Its translation is CASIQGQSANYGYTF.

This rearrangement joins TRBV5-6 to TRBJ2-3; maybe TRBD1 (5 bases). Trimming cost V 4 bases and J 8 bases, with 20 bases left between them. Germline CDR1 reads SGHDT; CDR2 reads YYEEEE. The CDR3 has 15 residues. CDR3 sequence reads: CASSDVGALAGTQYF. DNA for the CDR3: TGTGCCAGCAGCGACGTTGGGGCCCTCGCAGGTACGCAGTATTTT.

This clone was found a few times. V usage is TRBV4-2 and J usage is TRBJ2-7, with 8 positions matching TRBD1. The germline V gene has CDR1 LGHNA and CDR2 YNFKEQ. CDR3 length: 11 amino acids. Trimming took 10 bases from V and 3 from J; bases not matched to a gene: 2. The DNA for the CDR3 is TGTGCCACCGGGACAGGCTACGAGCAGTACTTC. It specifies CATGTGYEQYF.

This sequence joins TRBV6-4 and TRBJ2-1, with D tentatively TRBD2 (7 bases). The CDR3 has 14 amino acids. The V gene's germline CDR1 is MRHNA and CDR2 SNTAGT. V was trimmed by 2 bases and J by 10 bases, leaving 15 bases between them. The CDR3 region has the DNA TGTGCCAGCAGTGACGGTGGGGGGGCCAACGAGCAGTTCTTC. As protein: CASSDGGGANEQFF.

The genes are TRBV27 and TRBJ2-7; tentative D call: TRBD1 (6 bases). The V end was cut by 4 bases, the J end by 7 bases, with 11 bases between. Germline V CDR1 and CDR2: MNHEY, SMNVEV (reference sequence). The CDR3 covers 12 residues. Here the CDR3 reads CASSSTGSEQYF. The DNA for the CDR3 is TGTGCCAGCAGTTCCACAGGGTCGGAGCAGTACTTC.

V gene TRBV15 combines with J gene TRBJ2-7; perhaps TRBD1 as D (5 bases). The CDR3 loop spans 14 amino acids. Deletions cut 0 bases from V and 6 bases from J, with 12 bases between. CDR1 LNHNV and CDR2 YYDKDF come from the germline V gene (reference sequence). The CDR3 coding sequence is TGTGCCACCAGCAGAGAGAGCAGGGTAGGCGAGCAGTACTTC. Protein: CATSRESRVGEQYF.

This clone has just one count. The gene calls are TRBV6-4 and TRBJ2-1; 9 bases are shared with TRBD1. This CDR3 has 16 amino acids. Germline CDR1 and CDR2: MRHNA and SNTAGT. The V segment lost 4 bases and the J segment 10 bases; nucleotides outside the gene matches: 14. CDR3 DNA sequence: TGTGCCAGCAGTGCTTTCCGGACAGGGGTTAGGGGGGAGCAGTTCTTC. Translation gives CASSAFRTGVRGEQFF.